This T cell receptor beta chain was obtained from a study of patients and donors after allogeneic stem cell transplantation (dated by TCRdb to about 2020). Library generation was performed with RT-PCR. Sequencing was performed on a NextSeq 550. TCRdb reran the public reads through fastp at Q25 and MiXCR, keeping productive beta chains. Here each entry gathers all rows of one CDR3 protein and keeps the most common genes and DNA. The sample table shows about a million distinct CDR3 sequences, and roughly 18% are seen once. In total, the top ten clones hold 5% to 6.5% of the sample. CDR1 and CDR2 (SGHDN, FVKESK) derive from the germline V gene. There are 13 amino acids in the CDR3, from cysteine to phenylalanine inclusive. Just the 39-base CDR3 DNA is kept, in frame starting at base 1. The V and J ends are trimmed by 4 bases and 6 bases, leaving 13 bases between them. Remarks on this clonotype: The antigen it binds to is not known. Per-base qualities were not stored, and no clone one base away is much larger.

This chain joins TRBV14 to TRBJ2-7; the D region possibly corresponds to TRBD2 (6 bases align). What was sequenced was blood, either unsorted or a sorted T cell fraction (not recorded which). The origin of this receptor is a human donor who was either an allogeneic HSCT recipient or a stem cell or donor lymphocyte infusion donor (not recorded which). It is not recorded whose cells these are; they may come from a transplant donor. The CDR3 in this case is CASSLQGLAEQYF. The DNA is TGTGCCAGCAGCCTGCAGGGACTGGCCGAGCAGTACTTC.